Following are 5 T cell receptor beta chains from one sample sequenced in a study of cytomegalovirus exposure and HLA in healthy donors. It was with 60 Vbeta and 13 Jbeta primers that the PCR ran. Profiled with immunoSEQ multiplex PCR; TCRdb holds only in-frame clones, not every one. The data contain more than 95,000 clones, about four fifths of them seen just once; the ten biggest clones take up about 1.9%. Material for sequencing was PBMCs. These receptors all stem from a man aged 30 to 45 in good health and CMV-seronegative.

This rearrangement joins TRBV13 to TRBJ2-7; 9 bases fit TRBD2. Germline lookup yields CDR1 PRHDT and CDR2 FYEKMQ (reference sequence). The J segment lost 2 bases and the V segment lost 1 base, leaving 3 bases of the junction unmatched. The CDR3 spans 15 residues. DNA of the CDR3: TGTGCCAGCAGCTTAGATGCTAGCGGGGCCTACGAGCAGTACTTC. It is translated as CASSLDASGAYEQYF.

V gene TRBV7-2 combines with J gene TRBJ2-5; no definite D call. The CDR3 is 14 amino acids. V lost 3 bases, J lost 5 bases, and 13 bases lay in between. CDR1 SGHTA and CDR2 FQGNSA come from the germline V gene. The CDR3 nucleotides read TGTGCCAGCAGCTTTCGGCGGTTTGTGGAGACCCAGTACTTC. Amino acids: CASSFRRFVETQYF.

This clone was counted only a few times. The gene calls are TRBV5-4 and TRBJ1-6, with 8 bases fitting TRBD1. The CDR3 spans 15 residues. The trim removed 0 bases at V and 9 bases at J, leaving 5 bases unmatched. CDR1 and CDR2 from the germline V gene are SGHNT and YYREEE (reference sequence). CDR3 sequence (DNA): TGTGCCAGCAGCTTGGCCGACAGGGGCCTTTCACCCCTCCACTTT. Translated, it gives CASSLADRGLSPLHF.

The chain employs TRBV10-3 and TRBJ2-3; possible D gene TRBD1, 6 bases. The CDR3 loop spans 13 amino acids. The germline CDR1 and CDR2 sequences are ENHRY and SYGVKD. Trimming shortened V by 4 bases and J by 3 bases, and 8 bases separated the two germline ends. CDR3 in amino acids: CAISVDRTDTQYF. The DNA for the CDR3 is TGTGCCATCAGTGTGGACAGAACAGATACGCAGTATTTT.

This CDR3 reads CASQQGGNYGYTF. The DNA for the CDR3 is TGCGCCAGCCAGCAGGGCGGAAACTATGGCTACACCTTC. V and J are TRBV5-1 and TRBJ1-2; D possibly corresponds to TRBD1 (5 bases). Germline V lookup: CDR1 SGHRS, CDR2 YFSETQ. Deletions cut 7 bases from V and 2 bases from J, with 12 bases between. This CDR3 is 13 amino acids long.